A selection of T cell receptor beta chains follows, all from one sample in a study of T cell responses to AZD1222 COVID-19 vaccine. TCRdb's copy holds only in-frame clones and misses some; the assay was immunoSEQ multiplex PCR. The sample shows over 95,000 clones, 87% of them seen only once. Here the sequenced sample was peripheral blood, taken on day 0 of AZD1222 vaccination. Receptors originate from an adult in good health. The CDR3 runs from the conserved cysteine through the conserved F or W. The D gene is left open where the match is weak.

d_gene,j_gene,v_gene,CDR3aa,CDR3nt
-,TRBJ1-4,TRBV7-8,CASSPLGGSGEKLFF,TGTGCCAGCAGCCCGCTAGGGGGGTCCGGGGAAAAACTGTTTTTT
-,TRBJ1-6,TRBV6-6,CASRSEGNNSPLHF,TGTGCCAGCCGGTCGGAAGGGAATAATTCACCCCTCCACTTT
-,TRBJ1-5,TRBV7-9,CASSLDSNNQPQHF,TGTGCCAGCAGCTTGGACAGCAACAATCAGCCCCAGCATTTT
-,TRBJ1-3,TRBV5-1,CASRQTGTSGNTIYF,TGCGCCAGCAGACAAACAGGAACCTCTGGAAACACCATATATTTT
-,TRBJ1-2,TRBV5-8,CASSPDRSGGRVVDTF,TGTGCCAGCAGCCCGGACAGATCGGGGGGGCGAGTAGTCGACACCTTC
TRBD1,TRBJ2-1,TRBV19,CASRQGARDNEQFF,TGTGCCAGTAGACAGGGGGCCAGGGACAATGAGCAGTTCTTC
-,TRBJ2-2,TRBV19,CASSGDPQTGELFF,TGTGCCAGTAGTGGGGATCCGCAAACCGGGGAGCTGTTTTTT
-,TRBJ1-1,TRBV7-2,CASSADGGTEAFF,TGTGCCAGCAGCGCCGACGGCGGGACTGAAGCTTTCTTT
-,TRBJ2-1,TRBV27,CASSLRQETYNEQFF,TGTGCCAGCAGTTTAAGGCAGGAAACCTACAATGAGCAGTTCTTC
-,TRBJ1-5,TRBV24-1,CATSTDYSNQPQHF,TGTGCCACCAGTACTGATTATAGCAATCAGCCCCAGCATTTT
-,TRBJ1-1,TRBV2,CASRAGAEAFF,TGTGCCAGCAGGGCAGGGGCTGAAGCTTTCTTT